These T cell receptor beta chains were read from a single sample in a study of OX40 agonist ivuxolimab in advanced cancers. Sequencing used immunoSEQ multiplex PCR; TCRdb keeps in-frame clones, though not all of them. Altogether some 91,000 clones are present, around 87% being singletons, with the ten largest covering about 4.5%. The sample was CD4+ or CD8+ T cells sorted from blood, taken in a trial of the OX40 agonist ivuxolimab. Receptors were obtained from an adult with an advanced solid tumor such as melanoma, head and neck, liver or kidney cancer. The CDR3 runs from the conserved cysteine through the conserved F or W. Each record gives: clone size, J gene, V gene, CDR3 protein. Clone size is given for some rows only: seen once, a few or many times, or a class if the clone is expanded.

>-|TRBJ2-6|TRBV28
CASSPGGQGPRGANVLTF
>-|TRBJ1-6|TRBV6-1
CASSVRINSPLHF
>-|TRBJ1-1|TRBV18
CASSAGRADTEAFF
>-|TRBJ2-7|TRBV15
CATSTQDRGPYEQYF
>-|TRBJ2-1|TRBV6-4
CASSAGTGRFDEQFF
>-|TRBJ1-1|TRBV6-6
CASSYGGGRKNTEAFF
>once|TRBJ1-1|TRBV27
CASSFKGQGGTEAFF
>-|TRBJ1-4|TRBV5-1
CASSTLSIREKLFF
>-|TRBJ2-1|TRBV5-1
CVSSVTSNEQFF
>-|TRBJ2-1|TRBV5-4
CASSPDLTAGEQFF
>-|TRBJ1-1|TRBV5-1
CASKEPGNTEAFF
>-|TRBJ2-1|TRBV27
CASSVSGSRSYNEQFF
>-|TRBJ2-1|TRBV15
CATSRDRVGEQFF
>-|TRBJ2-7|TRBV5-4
CASSPGLGDEQYF
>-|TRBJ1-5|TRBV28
CASQNSKRGNQPQHF
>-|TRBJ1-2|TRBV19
CASSWINDYGYTF
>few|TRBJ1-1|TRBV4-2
CASSQKGNTEAFF
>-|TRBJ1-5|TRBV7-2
CASSIQGGSNQPQHF